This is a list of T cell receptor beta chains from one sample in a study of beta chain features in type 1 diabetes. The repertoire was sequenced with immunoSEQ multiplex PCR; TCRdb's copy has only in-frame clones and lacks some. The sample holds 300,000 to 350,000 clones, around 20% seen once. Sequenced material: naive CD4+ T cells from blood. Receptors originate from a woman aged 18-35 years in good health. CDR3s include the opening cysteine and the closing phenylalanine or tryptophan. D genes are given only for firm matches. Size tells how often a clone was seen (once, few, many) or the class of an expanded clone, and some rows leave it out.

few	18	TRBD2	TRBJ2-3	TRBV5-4	TGTGCCAGCAGCTTGGTCGGGACACTAGCGGGGGGCCCAGATACGCAGTATTTT	CASSLVGTLAGGPDTQYF
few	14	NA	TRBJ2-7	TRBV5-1	TGCGCCAGCAGCACAAGGGACATCTCCTACGAGCAGTACTTC	CASSTRDISYEQYF
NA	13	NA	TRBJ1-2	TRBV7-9	TGTGCCAGCAGCTTACGGGGTTCGGATGGCTACACCTTC	CASSLRGSDGYTF
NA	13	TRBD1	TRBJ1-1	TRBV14	TGTGCCAGCAGCCAAGCGTCACAGGGGAAAGCTTTCTTT	CASSQASQGKAFF
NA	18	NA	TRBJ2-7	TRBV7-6	TGTGCCAGCAGCTTAGAAGCCACGAGGGCAGATCTCTCCTACGAGCAGTACTTC	CASSLEATRADLSYEQYF
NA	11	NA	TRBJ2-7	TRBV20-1	TGCAGTGCTAGCCTAGAGGACGAGCAGTACTTC	CSASLEDEQYF
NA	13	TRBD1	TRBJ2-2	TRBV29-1	TGCAGCGCAAAGACAGGGACCACCGGGGAGCTGTTTTTT	CSAKTGTTGELFF
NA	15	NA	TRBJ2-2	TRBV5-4	TGTGCCAGCAGCTTGGAACTGCCTAACACCGGGGAGCTGTTTTTT	CASSLELPNTGELFF
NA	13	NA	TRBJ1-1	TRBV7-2	TGTGCCAGCAGTGGTTACTCGCGCACTGAAGCTTTCTTT	CASSGYSRTEAFF
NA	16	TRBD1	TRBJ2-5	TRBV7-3	TGTGCCAGCAGCCCGGACAGGGGGCTAGGTGGAGGGACCCAGTACTTC	CASSPDRGLGGGTQYF
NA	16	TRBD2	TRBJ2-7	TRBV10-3	TGTGCCATCAGTGAGCTCCTAGCGGGAGGATTAAGCGAGCAGTACTTC	CAISELLAGGLSEQYF
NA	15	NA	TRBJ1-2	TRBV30	TGTGCCTGGAGTCCCATGAGAGGTCACAACTATGGCTACACCTTC	CAWSPMRGHNYGYTF
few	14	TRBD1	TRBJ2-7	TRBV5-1	TGCGCCAGCAGCTTGGGGACAGGGAAATCCGAGCAGTACTTC	CASSLGTGKSEQYF
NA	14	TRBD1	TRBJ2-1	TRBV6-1	TGTGCCAGCAGCGGTACACAGGGGGCGAATGAGCAGTTCTTC	CASSGTQGANEQFF
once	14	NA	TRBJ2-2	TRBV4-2	TGTGCCAGCAGCCGAAGTTCGGTTGCCGGGGAGCTGTTTTTT	CASSRSSVAGELFF
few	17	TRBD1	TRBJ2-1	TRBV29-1	TGCAGCGTTCTCCGGGACAGGATCGCCTCCCTTTACAATGAGCAGTTCTTC	CSVLRDRIASLYNEQFF
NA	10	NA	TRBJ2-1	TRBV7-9	TGTGCCAGCAGCTTCTCCGAGCAGTTCTTC	CASSFSEQFF
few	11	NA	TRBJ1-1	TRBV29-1	TGCAGCGGGTCAGGGAACACTGAAGCTTTCTTT	CSGSGNTEAFF
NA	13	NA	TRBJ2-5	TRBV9	TGTGCCAGCAGCGTCCTCCCCCAAGAGACCCAGTACTTC	CASSVLPQETQYF
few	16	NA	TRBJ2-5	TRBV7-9	TGTGCCAGCAGCTTCGACAGCGCGCCTTTCCAAGAGACCCAGTACTTC	CASSFDSAPFQETQYF
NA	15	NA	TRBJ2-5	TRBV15	TGTGCCACCAGCAGAGATAGAGCAGGGCGGGAGACCCAGTACTTC	CATSRDRAGRETQYF
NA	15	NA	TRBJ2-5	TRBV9	TGTGCCAGCAGCGTATTTAGCGGAGTCCAAGAGACCCAGTACTTC	CASSVFSGVQETQYF
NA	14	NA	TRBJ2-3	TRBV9	TGTGCCAGCAGCGTAGACACAGGCACAGATACGCAGTATTTT	CASSVDTGTDTQYF
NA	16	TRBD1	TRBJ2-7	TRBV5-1	TGCGCCAGCAGCTTGGGCGGAGGCAGGGGGCTATACGAGCAGTACTTC	CASSLGGGRGLYEQYF
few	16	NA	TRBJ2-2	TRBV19	TGTGCCAGTAGTAACTGGCAGGAGGAGACCTCCGGGGAGCTGTTTTTT	CASSNWQEETSGELFF
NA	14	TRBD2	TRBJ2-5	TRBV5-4	TGTGCCAGCAGCTTGCGGGGGGGCCTGAAGACCCAGTACTTC	CASSLRGGLKTQYF
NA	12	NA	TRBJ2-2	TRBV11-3	TGTGCCGGCAGAGGGGCAGACGGGGAGCTGTTTTTT	CAGRGADGELFF
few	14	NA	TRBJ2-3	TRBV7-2	TGTGCCAGCAGTCGTAGCGATAGCACAGATACGCAGTATTTT	CASSRSDSTDTQYF
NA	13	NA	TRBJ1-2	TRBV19	TGTGCCAGTACCGGGACTGCCAACTATGGCTACACCTTC	CASTGTANYGYTF
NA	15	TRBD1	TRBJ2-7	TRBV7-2	TGTGCCAGCAGCTTAGGGGGGACAGGGGGCTACGAGCAGTACTTC	CASSLGGTGGYEQYF
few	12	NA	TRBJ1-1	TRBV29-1	TGCAGCGTTGAAGATACAGCCACTGAAGCTTTCTTT	CSVEDTATEAFF
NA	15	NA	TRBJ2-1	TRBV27	TGTGCCAGCAGTTTCGCTAGGGGCGCTTACAATGAGCAGTTCTTC	CASSFARGAYNEQFF
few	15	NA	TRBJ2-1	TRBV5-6	TGTGCCAGCAGCTTGGTCAGCGGCGCTTACAATGAGCAGTTCTTC	CASSLVSGAYNEQFF
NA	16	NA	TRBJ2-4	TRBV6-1	TGTGCCAGCAGTGAAGTAAAGCCAGGGATCAAAAACATTCAGTACTTC	CASSEVKPGIKNIQYF
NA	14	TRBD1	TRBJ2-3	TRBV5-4	TGTGCCAGCAGCCCCGGACAGGGGGCAGATACGCAGTATTTT	CASSPGQGADTQYF
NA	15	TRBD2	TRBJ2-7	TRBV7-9	TGTGCCAGCAGCCCCGGGACTAGCGGGAGCTACGAGCAGTACTTC	CASSPGTSGSYEQYF
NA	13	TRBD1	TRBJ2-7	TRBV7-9	TGTGCCTGGGGACAGGTGGGCGGCTACGAGCAGTACTTC	CAWGQVGGYEQYF
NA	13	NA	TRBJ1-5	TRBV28	TGTGCCAGCAGAACCTTCGTGAGTCAGCCCCAGCATTTT	CASRTFVSQPQHF
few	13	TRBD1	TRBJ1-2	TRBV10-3	TGTGCCATCAGTGCGAACAGGGGACATGGCTACACCTTC	CAISANRGHGYTF
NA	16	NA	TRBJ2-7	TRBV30	TGTGCCTGGAGGACCGGGAGTCCCCGAGGAAACTACGAGCAGTACTTC	CAWRTGSPRGNYEQYF
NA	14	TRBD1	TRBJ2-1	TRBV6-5	TGTGCCAGCAGTCCCTGGACAGGGGGCAATGAGCAGTTCTTC	CASSPWTGGNEQFF
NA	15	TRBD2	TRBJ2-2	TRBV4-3	TGCGCCAGCAGCCAACAGCGGGGGCGGGACGGGGAGCTGTTTTTT	CASSQQRGRDGELFF
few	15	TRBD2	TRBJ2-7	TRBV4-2	TGTGCCAGCAGTCAAACGACCGGGACTAGCGCCGAGCAGTACTTC	CASSQTTGTSAEQYF
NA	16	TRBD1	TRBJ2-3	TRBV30	TGTGCCTGGAGTCCCTCCACAGGGGGCGCGACAGATACGCAGTATTTT	CAWSPSTGGATDTQYF
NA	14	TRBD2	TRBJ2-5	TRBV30	TGTGCCTGGAGTGTGGGTAGCGCGGGAGGTGACCAGTACTTC	CAWSVGSAGGDQYF
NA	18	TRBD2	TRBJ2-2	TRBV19	TGTGCCAGTAGTATGGAGACTAGCGGGAGTGGAGACACCGGGGAGCTGTTTTTT	CASSMETSGSGDTGELFF
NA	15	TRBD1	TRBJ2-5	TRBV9	TGTGCCAGCAGCGAACTCCGGGACAGGGCCGAGACCCAGTACTTC	CASSELRDRAETQYF
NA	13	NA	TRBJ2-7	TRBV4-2	TGTGCCAGCAGCCAAGAGCAAACAGAAGAGCAGTACTTC	CASSQEQTEEQYF
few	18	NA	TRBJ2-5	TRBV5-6	TGTGCCAGCAGCTCTTTAAGTCCTTGGAGGGCCCAGCAAGAGACCCAGTACTTC	CASSSLSPWRAQQETQYF
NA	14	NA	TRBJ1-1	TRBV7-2	TGTGCCAGCATCACGGCGGGGGGTTACACTGAAGCTTTCTTT	CASITAGGYTEAFF
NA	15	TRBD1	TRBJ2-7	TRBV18	TGTGCCAGCTCAATAACCGGGACAGGGGGTCCTGAGCAGTACTTC	CASSITGTGGPEQYF
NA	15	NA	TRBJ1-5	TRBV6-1	TGTGCCAGCAGTGAAGGGTTTGGAGCCAACGGTCCCCAGCATTTT	CASSEGFGANGPQHF
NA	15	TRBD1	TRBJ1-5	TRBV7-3	TGTGCCAGCAGCTTAACGGGGGACAGGGATCAGCCCCAGCATTTT	CASSLTGDRDQPQHF
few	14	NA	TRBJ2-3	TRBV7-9	TGTGCCAGCAGCCTGCTGACAAGCACAGATACGCAGTATTTT	CASSLLTSTDTQYF
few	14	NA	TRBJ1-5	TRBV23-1	TGCGCCAGCCCATCGGACAGAACGGGTCAGCCCCAGCATTTT	CASPSDRTGQPQHF
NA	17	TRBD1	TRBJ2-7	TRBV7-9	TGTGCCAGCAGCTTAGTAGTGTCACAGGGGGTCCCCTCCGAGCAGTACTTC	CASSLVVSQGVPSEQYF
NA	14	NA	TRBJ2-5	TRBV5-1	TGCGCCAGCAGCTCTCTACAGGGACAAGAGACCCAGTACTTC	CASSSLQGQETQYF
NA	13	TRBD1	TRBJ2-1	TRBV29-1	TGCAGCGTTGGGTGGACAGGGGCTGGTGAGCAGTTCTTC	CSVGWTGAGEQFF
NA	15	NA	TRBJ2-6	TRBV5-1	TGCGCCAGCAGCTTACAGGGCTCTGGGGCCAACGTCCTGACTTTC	CASSLQGSGANVLTF